Listed below are T cell receptor beta chains from one sample, sequenced in a study of blood T cells in healthy people across ages. TCRdb re-analysed the 5' RACE reads in MiXCR, keeping a single row per CDR3 protein. The sample has about 750,000 distinct CDR3 sequences, around half seen once. Sequences were obtained from blood. The receptors were sampled from a man older than 75 in good health. Both conserved end residues are part of each CDR3. Each record gives: J gene, CDR3 length, V gene, clone size, D gene, CDR3 DNA, CDR3 protein. A D gene is named only where the DNA matches it firmly. The size field is filled for only some rows; it gives once, few, many or a size class.

TRBJ1-5 | 17 | TRBV24-1 | NA | TRBD1 | TGTGCCACCAGTGATTCGTCCAGGGGGCGGGTCAATCAGCCCCAGCATTTT | CATSDSSRGRVNQPQHF
TRBJ2-7 | 15 | TRBV7-9 | NA | TRBD1 | TGTGCCAGCAGCCCCGGGACAGCTAACTCCTACGAGCAGTACTTC | CASSPGTANSYEQYF
TRBJ2-5 | 16 | TRBV27 | few | NA | TGTGCCAGCAGTTTAACCCTAAGTGTGGTCCAAGAGACCCAGTACTTC | CASSLTLSVVQETQYF
TRBJ2-2 | 14 | TRBV7-2 | NA | NA | TGTGCCAGCAGCTTAGGCAGTTCGTCCGGGGAGCTGTTTTTT | CASSLGSSSGELFF
TRBJ2-7 | 17 | TRBV14 | NA | TRBD2 | TGTGCCAGCAGCCAAGAGGGACTAGCGGTCTCCTACAATGAGCAGTACTTC | CASSQEGLAVSYNEQYF
TRBJ2-5 | 14 | TRBV7-2 | few | NA | TGTGCCAGCAGCCAAGACTCCAGGGGACAGACCCAGTACTTC | CASSQDSRGQTQYF
TRBJ1-4 | 16 | TRBV5-8 | NA | NA | TGTGCCAGCAGCTTCTTACCAGGGGCAACTAATGAAAAACTGTTTTTT | CASSFLPGATNEKLFF
TRBJ2-6 | 14 | TRBV12-3/TRBV12-4 | many | NA | TGTGCCAGCAGCCGGGACGGCTGGGCCAACGTCCTGACTTTC | CASSRDGWANVLTF
TRBJ2-1 | 15 | TRBV11-3 | NA | TRBD2 | TGTGCCAGCAGCTTTTATGGGGACTACCACAATGAGCAGTTCTTC | CASSFYGDYHNEQFF
TRBJ2-1 | 13 | TRBV20-1 | NA | NA | TGCAGTGCTAGAGATGATATGTACAATGAGCAGTTCTTC | CSARDDMYNEQFF
TRBJ1-2 | 13 | TRBV20-1 | few | NA | TGCAGTGCTAGTGAGAGGGTCTACTATGGCTACACCTTC | CSASERVYYGYTF
TRBJ2-1 | 17 | TRBV7-9 | NA | TRBD2 | TGTGCCAGCAGCTTAAATGGGAGGGAGGGCCAGAAGAATGAGCAGTTCTTC | CASSLNGREGQKNEQFF
TRBJ2-4 | 12 | TRBV14 | NA | NA | TGTGCCAGCAGCCGGAACTTAAACATTCAGTACTTC | CASSRNLNIQYF
TRBJ2-3 | 15 | TRBV5-6 | NA | TRBD2 | TGTGCCAGCAGCTGGACGACTAGCGGTGGTGATACGCAGTATTTT | CASSWTTSGGDTQYF
TRBJ2-1 | 14 | TRBV10-3 | NA | NA | TGTGCCATCAGTGAGTCCGCAGGAGGCAATGAGCAGTTCTTC | CAISESAGGNEQFF
TRBJ2-1 | 18 | TRBV4-1 | NA | TRBD2 | TGCGCCAGCAGCCAAGCCCACGCCCTAGCGGGGATTTACAATGAGCAGTTCTTC | CASSQAHALAGIYNEQFF
TRBJ2-5 | 17 | TRBV13 | NA | NA | TGTGCCAGCAGCTTAGTGACGGCCCCAACTGGTGGGGAGACCCAGTACTTC | CASSLVTAPTGGETQYF
TRBJ2-1 | 18 | TRBV4-1 | NA | TRBD2 | TGCGCCAGCAGCCAACTTGTAACGACTAGCGGGATCTACAATGAGCAGTTCTTC | CASSQLVTTSGIYNEQFF
TRBJ1-5 | 15 | TRBV4-3 | NA | NA | TGCGCCAGCAGCCAAGGTTTCCGAACCAATCAGCCCCAGCATTTT | CASSQGFRTNQPQHF
TRBJ2-7 | 15 | TRBV29-1 | few | TRBD1 | TGCAGCGTTGGTTTGCCGGGACAGGGGGTCTACGAGCAGTACTTC | CSVGLPGQGVYEQYF
TRBJ2-7 | 15 | TRBV10-1 | NA | TRBD1 | TGCGCCAGCGCCGAAACCGGGACAGGGGTTCACGAGCAGTACTTC | CASAETGTGVHEQYF
TRBJ1-1 | 13 | TRBV29-1 | NA | NA | TGCAGCGTCCACCTAAAACTCCAGGGTGAAGCTTTCTTT | CSVHLKLQGEAFF
TRBJ2-4 | 13 | TRBV3-1 | NA | NA | TGTGCCAGCAGCCAACTCCGACAAGACATTCAGTACTTC | CASSQLRQDIQYF
TRBJ2-1 | 16 | TRBV27 | NA | TRBD2 | TGTGCCAGCAGTTTGCGGGGGGGCAGATTCTACAATGAGCAGTTCTTC | CASSLRGGRFYNEQFF
TRBJ2-7 | 11 | TRBV29-1 | few | NA | TGCAGCGTTGGGTACTCCTACGAGCAGTACTTC | CSVGYSYEQYF
TRBJ2-7 | 13 | TRBV7-6 | few | TRBD1 | TGTGCCAGCAGCCGGGACAGATCCTACGAGCAGTACTTC | CASSRDRSYEQYF
TRBJ2-1 | 14 | TRBV20-1 | few | NA | TGCAGTGCCCCTAGGGGATGGGCGAACAATGAGCAGTTCTTC | CSAPRGWANNEQFF
TRBJ2-3 | 15 | TRBV7-3 | NA | TRBD2 | TGTGCCAGCAGTATGGGGCGGGAGGCCGTGGATACGCAGTATTTT | CASSMGREAVDTQYF
TRBJ2-3 | 12 | TRBV2 | few | NA | TGTGCCAGCAGTGGCTGGAACAGATACGCGTATTTT | CASSGWNRYAYF
TRBJ2-1 | 13 | TRBV29-1 | NA | NA | TGCAGCGCCGCTCTCGGGAGATACAATGAGCAGTTCTTC | CSAALGRYNEQFF
TRBJ2-1 | 14 | TRBV5-1 | NA | TRBD2 | TGCGCCAGCAGCTGGGCGGACTCGCGGGGGGAGCAGTTCTTC | CASSWADSRGEQFF
TRBJ2-3 | 16 | TRBV27 | NA | NA | TGTGCCAGCAGTTTATCGGGGCAGGGATTAGTAGATACGCAGTATTTT | CASSLSGQGLVDTQYF
TRBJ2-5 | 19 | TRBV10-1 | NA | NA | TGCGCCAGCAGTGAGTCAGTTGGGGTTAGCGCGAATAACCAAGAGACCCAGTACTTC | CASSESVGVSANNQETQYF
TRBJ2-1 | 15 | TRBV7-2 | NA | TRBD2 | TGTGCCAGCAGCTTAATAGCGGGGCCTGGCTATGAGCAGTTCTTC | CASSLIAGPGYEQFF
TRBJ2-1 | 13 | TRBV29-1 | once | TRBD2 | TGCAGCGCCGGGGGACTAGTTTACAATGAGCAGTTCTTC | CSAGGLVYNEQFF
TRBJ2-7 | 16 | TRBV5-1 | NA | TRBD2 | TGCGCCAGCAGCTTGGGGGGGACTAGCGTATTCTACGAGCAGTACTTC | CASSLGGTSVFYEQYF
TRBJ2-7 | 17 | TRBV4-1 | NA | TRBD1 | TGCGCCAGCAGCCAAGATTTAAGGGGGACAGGGCGCTACGAGCAGTACTTC | CASSQDLRGTGRYEQYF
TRBJ1-2 | 16 | TRBV20-1 | few | NA | TGCAGTGCTAGACTAGGACAAGGCGTGAATAACTATGGCTACACCTTC | CSARLGQGVNNYGYTF
TRBJ2-7 | 15 | TRBV7-2 | NA | TRBD1 | TGTGCCAGCAGCCGCGGACAGGGCGGGCGATACGAGCAGTACTTC | CASSRGQGGRYEQYF
TRBJ1-2 | 14 | TRBV12-3/TRBV12-4 | NA | NA | TGTGCCAGCAGTTTCATGGGGGTGAACTATGGCTACACCTTC | CASSFMGVNYGYTF
TRBJ2-1 | 14 | TRBV15 | NA | NA | TGTGCCACCAGTAGAGAACCCCGAGCGAATGAGCAGTTCTTC | CATSREPRANEQFF
TRBJ2-1 | 14 | TRBV29-1 | many | TRBD2 | TGCAGCGGGGGACTAGCGGGAGTTGGGAATGAGCAGTTCTTC | CSGGLAGVGNEQFF
TRBJ1-1 | 11 | TRBV29-1 | NA | NA | TGCAGCTCGCGAGGTAGTGAAGAAGCTTTCTTT | CSSRGSEEAFF
TRBJ2-5 | 14 | TRBV5-1 | few | NA | TGCGCCAGCAGCTTGGAGGGCCCACCGGGGGCCCAGTACTTC | CASSLEGPPGAQYF
TRBJ2-3 | 17 | TRBV4-3 | NA | TRBD2 | TGCGCCAGCAGCCAAGATCTCCGGGACTACTTCACAGATACGCAGTATTTT | CASSQDLRDYFTDTQYF
TRBJ2-1 | 18 | TRBV20-1 | NA | NA | TGCAGTGCCAGGGGGCTAGCGGGCCCGGCCTGGTCCTACAATGAGCAGTTCTTC | CSARGLAGPAWSYNEQFF
TRBJ2-7 | 15 | TRBV6-6 | NA | NA | TGTGCCAGCAGTTACCTCGGGGGCACGACCTACGAGCAGTACTTC | CASSYLGGTTYEQYF
TRBJ2-7 | 15 | TRBV6-2/TRBV6-3 | NA | NA | TGTGCCAGCAGTTACCGATCAGACGGTCCCTACGAGCAGTACTTC | CASSYRSDGPYEQYF
TRBJ2-1 | 15 | TRBV18 | once | TRBD2 | TGTGCCAGCTCCGAAGCGGGAGACTCCTACAATGAGCAGTTCTTC | CASSEAGDSYNEQFF
TRBJ2-1 | 14 | TRBV6-5 | few | TRBD2 | TGTGCCAGCAGGCCTAGCGGGACGTACAATGAGCAGTTCTTC | CASRPSGTYNEQFF
TRBJ2-1 | 14 | TRBV20-1 | few | TRBD2 | TGCAGTGTTCTGAGCGGGAGGATTTGGAATGAGCAGTTCTTC | CSVLSGRIWNEQFF
TRBJ2-1 | 13 | TRBV7-2 | NA | NA | TGTGCCAGCAGCCGAGTCAGCGGCAATGAGCAGTTCTTC | CASSRVSGNEQFF
TRBJ1-1 | 15 | TRBV6-2/TRBV6-3 | NA | NA | TGTGCCAGCAGCGATCTTATCTCCTCGGCCACTGAAGCTTTCTTT | CASSDLISSATEAFF
TRBJ2-7 | 14 | TRBV5-1 | NA | TRBD1 | TGCGCCAGCAGCCCCGGACAGGGGATATACGAGCAGTACTTC | CASSPGQGIYEQYF
TRBJ2-1 | 15 | TRBV28 | NA | NA | TGTGCCAGCAACCTTGTCCCTAGAGGCTACAATGAGCAGTTCTTC | CASNLVPRGYNEQFF
TRBJ2-5 | 13 | TRBV4-2 | NA | NA | TGTGCCAGCAGCCAAGATCACCAAGAGACCCAGTACTTC | CASSQDHQETQYF
TRBJ1-2 | 13 | TRBV20-1 | NA | NA | TGCAGTGCAGAGGATAGGGGGGGCTCGGGCTACACCTTC | CSAEDRGGSGYTF
TRBJ2-7 | 13 | TRBV18 | NA | NA | TGTGCCAGCTCACGGACGGTAGCCTACGAGCAGTACTTC | CASSRTVAYEQYF
TRBJ2-7 | 16 | TRBV7-2 | once | TRBD2 | TGTGCCAGCAGCGTACGTAGCGGGCTGAGCTCCTACGAGCAGTACTTC | CASSVRSGLSSYEQYF